Listed below are T cell receptor beta chains from one sample, sequenced in a study of post-analysis software for immune sequencing data. In TCRdb, the PCR reads were re-called with MiXCR into one record per CDR3 protein. This sample has 650,000 to 850,000 distinct CDR3 sequences, with under 60% found just once. Material: blood. These receptors were collected from a girl aged 10-17 years with multiple sclerosis. The CDR3 runs from the conserved cysteine through the conserved F or W. A D gene is named only where the DNA matches it firmly. Not all rows give a size; the values are once, few, many and, for expanded clones, a class.

CDR3	DNA	size	D	V	J
CASSSNLVDTQYF	TGTGCCAGCAGTTCAAATTTGGTAGATACGCAGTATTTT	once	-	TRBV12-3/TRBV12-4	TRBJ2-3
CASSYSRDKQETQYF	TGTGCCAGCAGTTACTCGCGCGACAAACAAGAGACCCAGTACTTC	once	-	TRBV6-5	TRBJ2-5
CASSQDRGQHYEQYF	TGCGCCAGCAGCCAAGATAGGGGACAACACTACGAGCAGTACTTC	-	-	TRBV4-3	TRBJ2-7
CSVESNKGLMSYNEQFF	TGCAGCGTTGAATCGAATAAGGGTCTGATGTCCTACAATGAGCAGTTCTTC	-	-	TRBV29-1	TRBJ2-1
CASSVAGSSEETQYF	TGTGCCAGCAGCGTAGCCGGGAGTTCGGAAGAGACCCAGTACTTC	-	-	TRBV9	TRBJ2-5
CSVDGTGSSYEQYF	TGCAGCGTTGACGGGACAGGGAGCTCCTACGAGCAGTACTTC	once	TRBD1	TRBV29-1	TRBJ2-7
CSVESPVGGYEQYF	TGCAGCGTTGAGTCCCCAGTGGGCGGCTACGAGCAGTACTTC	-	-	TRBV29-1	TRBJ2-7
CASSLARDRGLSGYGYTF	TGCGCCAGCAGCTTGGCCAGGGACAGGGGGCTATCCGGCTATGGCTACACCTTC	-	TRBD1	TRBV5-1	TRBJ1-2
CASSSSGGEANEQFF	TGCGCCAGCAGCTCCTCCGGGGGGGAGGCCAATGAGCAGTTCTTC	-	TRBD2	TRBV5-1	TRBJ2-1
CAISRGLAGGRDEQYF	TGTGCCATCAGTCGGGGACTAGCGGGAGGTCGGGATGAGCAGTACTTC	-	TRBD2	TRBV10-3	TRBJ2-4
CASSSPHGEAFF	TGTGCCAGCAGTTCCCCACACGGTGAAGCTTTCTTT	-	-	TRBV27	TRBJ1-1
CSAPRTDNYGYTF	TGCAGTGCTCCCAGGACGGACAACTATGGCTACACCTTC	-	-	TRBV20-1	TRBJ1-2
CASSGGWEETQYF	TGCGCCAGCAGCGGCGGATGGGAAGAGACCCAGTACTTC	many	-	TRBV5-1	TRBJ2-5
CASSGEGADTQYF	TGTGCCAGTAGCGGGGAAGGGGCAGATACGCAGTATTTT	-	TRBD2	TRBV27	TRBJ2-3
CATFGGAELFF	TGTGCCACCTTTGGGGGCGCGGAACTGTTTTTT	-	-	TRBV30	TRBJ1-4
CASSDRNEQFF	TGCGCCAGCAGTGACAGGAATGAGCAGTTCTTC	-	-	TRBV10-1	TRBJ2-1
CASSISGGGPPREQYF	TGCGCCAGCAGCATCTCCGGAGGGGGCCCTCCCAGGGAGCAGTACTTC	once	-	TRBV5-1	TRBJ2-7
CASRPTGRPQHF	TGTGCCAGCAGACCGACAGGGCGGCCCCAGCATTTT	-	TRBD1	TRBV12-3/TRBV12-4	TRBJ1-5
CASSQDRLAGEQFF	TGCGCCAGCAGCCAAGATCGCCTAGCTGGGGAGCAGTTCTTC	-	-	TRBV4-1	TRBJ2-1
CSARSTSGRTTDTQYF	TGCAGTGCTAGGTCAACTAGCGGCAGAACCACAGATACGCAGTATTTT	-	TRBD2	TRBV20-1	TRBJ2-3
CASSSLWASDRETQYF	TGTGCCAGCAGTTCTCTTTGGGCTAGCGACCGAGAGACCCAGTACTTC	-	-	TRBV6-2/TRBV6-3	TRBJ2-5
CSARGVLAGGQQFF	TGCAGTGCCCGGGGGGTGCTAGCGGGAGGTCAGCAGTTCTTC	-	TRBD2	TRBV20-1	TRBJ2-1